This entry features one T cell receptor (beta chain) sequence. The CDR3 contains 15 residues. Germline lookup yields CDR1 SGHVS and CDR2 FQNEAQ. V gave up 5 bases and J gave up 8 bases; unmatched junction bases: 11. Original data processing: Reference gene primers were amplified, and this amplification served to estimate nucleated cell counts. The method was immunoSEQ multiplex PCR; TCRdb's version includes in-frame clones alone and lacks a portion of them. D and trimming come from the DNA, and the V and J calls and clone size come from that table. The sample yields around 130,000 clones, 84% seen once. The data originate from a study of blood T cell repertoires in COVID-19. Study overall: Specimens from acute and convalescent COVID-19 originated in the United States, Italy and Spain. Sources were T cells, B-cell-depleted T cells, or PBMCs; the material itself was cDNA or gDNA.

This TCR came from an older woman with acute or convalescent COVID-19. Input material: peripheral blood. The chain employs TRBV7-8 and TRBJ1-4; 7 bases align to TRBD1. The CDR3 coding sequence is TGTGCCAGCAGCCCAATAGGGGGCCATGGAGAAAAACTGTTTTTT. It translates to CASSPIGGHGEKLFF.